This T cell receptor beta chain emerged from a study of CD8 T cells in ankylosing spondylitis. The germline CDR1 and CDR2 sequences are SQVTM and ANQGSEA. The CDR3 runs 10 residues. The V gene lost 0 bases and the J gene lost 10 bases, with 6 bases spanning the gap. Each CDR3 protein gets one entry after TCRdb re-called the 5' RACE reads with MiXCR. The repertoire includes 350,000 or so distinct CDR3 sequences, around a tenth of them detected once, and 9.1% sits in the top ten. This clonotype has more than one count but fewer than ten. The TCR sequence derives from a female donor with ankylosing spondylitis or in good health (not recorded which). The gene calls are TRBV29-1 and TRBJ1-1; D may be TRBD1 (5 bases). Input material: blood, either unsorted or a sorted T cell fraction (not recorded which). The CDR3 is CSVEDGGAFF. CDR3 nucleotide sequence: TGCAGCGTTGAAGATGGGGGAGCTTTCTTT.